The 2 T cell receptor beta chains below come from one sample, sequenced in a study of T cell repertoires in cytomegalovirus infection. TCRdb recomputed calls from the reads with MiXCR, one row per CDR3 protein. The data contain 310,000 or so distinct CDR3 sequences, about 26% of them singletons. Sequenced sample: PBMCs. The receptor set was obtained from a human donor in good health (CMV status not recorded). Some clones in this sample may be carry-over from other donors' samples.

This clonotype was seen a few times. The V and J genes are TRBV7-2 and TRBJ2-1, with D possibly matching TRBD2 (5 bases). CDR1 is SGHTA, CDR2 FQGNSA, per germline. V was clipped by 5 bases and J by 4 bases, with 12 bases between them. The CDR3 is made up of 14 amino acids. The CDR3 sequence is CASSAGLIYNEQFF. The CDR3, as DNA: TGTGCCAGCAGCGCAGGACTGATTTACAATGAGCAGTTCTTC.

The chain combines TRBV11-2 with TRBJ2-5; 8 positions match TRBD2. V lost 6 bases and J lost 2; bases outside the gene matches: 8. Germline values: CDR1 SGHAT, CDR2 FQNNGV. There are 15 residues in the CDR3. The CDR3 spells CASSSGGGRQETQYF. The CDR3 nucleotides are TGTGCCAGCAGTTCGGGCGGGGGGCGGCAAGAGACCCAGTACTTC.